The source of this T cell receptor beta chain is a study of beta chain features in type 1 diabetes. Overall study results and limits: Sequencing of cDNA might inflate the share of cells that strongly express TCR.

About this clone itself: Its target is not known.

Every bit of the isolated RNA underwent reverse transcription, so sequencing read expressed TCRB transcripts. Profiled with immunoSEQ multiplex PCR; TCRdb holds only in-frame clones, not every one. The sample carries about half a million clones, around 30% recorded once. Germline lookup yields CDR1 SGHVS and CDR2 FQNEAQ. V gave up 5 bases and J gave up 2 bases; unmatched junction bases: 9. The CDR3 contains 17 residues. The specimen was naive CD4+ T cells from blood. This chain uses TRBV7-8 with TRBJ2-3; 11 bases align to TRBD2. This TCR came from a man aged 18 to 30 in good health. The CDR3 nucleotides are TGTGCCAGCAGCCCGTATGGGACTAGCGGTTACACAGATACGCAGTATTTT. Residues: CASSPYGTSGYTDTQYF.